Below, one TCR beta chain is given with its context. Its antigen has not been determined. The sample belongs to a study of CXCR3-negative and CXCR3-positive naive CD8 T cells (dated by TCRdb to the late 2010s). Regarding the study in general: Some 150 million TRB reads were obtained in total, roughly 1.5 +/- 0.3 million reads per library. Diversity and physicochemical repertoire analyses covered roughly ten donors pooled from two independent experiments. The TRBV-TRBJ cluster analysis covered naive subsets from 5 donors and memory cells from 3 donors.

Sequenced on a NextSeq 550. The Human TCR Profiling Kit (MiLaboratory) was used to prepare UMI-labeled 5' RACE TRB cDNA libraries. The full amount of extracted RNA was used for cDNA synthesis, and the full amount of resulting cDNA was used for PCR amplification. Libraries were prepared in parallel using an identical number of PCR cycles. Per the source publication's procedure: With a minimum of two reads required per UMI, MIGEC and MiXCR pulled out about 50,000 +/- 10,000 unique UMI-labeled TRB cDNA molecules from each library. Each library averaged 40,000 +/- 10,000 functional in-frame TRB CDR3 nucleotide clonotypes without stop codons. After downsampling to 5000 UMI-labeled TRB molecules per sample, diversity metrics, including normalized Shannon-Wiener and Chao1, were computed in VDJtools. Clonotype-size-weighted physicochemical properties of the central five CDR3 residues (interaction energy, strength, volume and Kidera factor 4) were computed in VDJtools. Through TCRdb reprocessing, the reads give one entry per CDR3 protein sequence; DNA is omitted. The authors' filters were not applied to this entry. The table kept for this sample lists 75,000 to 100,000 distinct CDR3 sequences. The ten largest make up around 1.6% of the sample.

For each CD8+ T cell subset, flow sorting was done in triplicate, and 250,000 to 300,000 cells per subset went directly into RLT lysis buffer. Naive CD8+ T cells were defined stringently as CD45RO-CCR7+CD27+CD95- to exclude memory contaminants. Using standard density gradient centrifugation, peripheral blood mononuclear cells were isolated from buffy coats. A FACSAria III was used to flow-sort naive CXCR3-negative and CXCR3-positive CD8+ T cells. Total RNA was extracted from sorted cells with an RNeasy Mini Kit. The paper as a whole reports these results and caveats: Because CXCR3 expression was partially decreased after cryopreservation, freshly isolated PBMCs were used for most assays. Repertoire diversity was comparably high in both naive subsets but much lower in memory CD8+ T cells. TRB CDR3s from CXCR3-positive naive cells showed higher hydrophobicity (lower Kidera factor 4), lower energy, and higher strength and volume indices than CXCR3-negative naive cells. Within the same donor, TRBV-TRBJ usage looked similar between naive CXCR3-negative and CXCR3-positive cells, but memory cells had distinct patterns. Surface CD5, linked to self-reactivity in mice, was comparable between naive subsets; TCR interaction strength was therefore also inferred from TRB CDR3 physicochemical properties.

CDR3 length: 12 amino acids, cysteine to phenylalanine. This entry has no DNA. The germline V gene (reference sequence) provides CDR1 DFQATT and CDR2 SNEGSKA. The receptor comes from a human donor in good health. Some clones in this sample may be carry-over from other donors' samples. The sequence is built from TRBV20-1 and TRBJ1-1. Sequencing input: naive CXCR3- CD8+ T cells from blood. The cell subset or site label, read with the paper, signifies: CD45RO-CCR7+CD27+CD95- naive CD8+ T cells lacking CXCR3 (TNR3-). The CDR3 corresponds to CSASLGDTEAFF.